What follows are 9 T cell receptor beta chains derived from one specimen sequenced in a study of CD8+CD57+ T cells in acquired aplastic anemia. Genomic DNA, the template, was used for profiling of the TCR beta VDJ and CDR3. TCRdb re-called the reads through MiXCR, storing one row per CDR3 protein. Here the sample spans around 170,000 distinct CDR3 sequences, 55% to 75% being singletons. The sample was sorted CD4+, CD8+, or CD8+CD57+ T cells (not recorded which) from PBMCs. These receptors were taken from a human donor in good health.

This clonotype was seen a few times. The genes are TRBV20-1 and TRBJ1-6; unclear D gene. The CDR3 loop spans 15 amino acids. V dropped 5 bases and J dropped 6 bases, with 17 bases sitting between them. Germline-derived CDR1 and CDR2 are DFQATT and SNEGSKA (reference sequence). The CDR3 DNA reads TGCAGTGCTTCCTCAGCTCGGGAGCCTAATTCACCCCTCCACTTT. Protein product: CSASSAREPNSPLHF.

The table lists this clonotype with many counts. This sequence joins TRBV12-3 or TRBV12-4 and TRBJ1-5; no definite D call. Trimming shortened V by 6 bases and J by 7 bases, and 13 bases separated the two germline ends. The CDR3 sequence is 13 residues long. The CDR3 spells CASSPDTGQPQHF. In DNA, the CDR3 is TGTGCCAGCAGCCCGGATACGGGACAGCCCCAGCATTTT.

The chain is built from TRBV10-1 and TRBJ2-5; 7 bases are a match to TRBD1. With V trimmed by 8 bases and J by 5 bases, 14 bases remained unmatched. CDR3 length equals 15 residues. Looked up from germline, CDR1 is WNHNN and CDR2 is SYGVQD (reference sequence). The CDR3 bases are TGCGCCAGCGGAAACGGGGACAGACTAATGGAGACCCAGTACTTC. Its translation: CASGNGDRLMETQYF.

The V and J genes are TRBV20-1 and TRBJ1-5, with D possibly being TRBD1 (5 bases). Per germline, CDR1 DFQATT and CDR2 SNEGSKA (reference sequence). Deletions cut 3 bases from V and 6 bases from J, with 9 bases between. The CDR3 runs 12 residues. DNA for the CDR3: TGCAGTGCTAGTGCAGGGAGTCAGCCCCAGCATTTT. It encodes CSASAGSQPQHF.

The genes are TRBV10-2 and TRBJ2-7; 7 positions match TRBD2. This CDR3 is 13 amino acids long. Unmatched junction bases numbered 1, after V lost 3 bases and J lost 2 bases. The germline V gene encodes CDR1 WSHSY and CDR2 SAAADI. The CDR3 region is CASSETSAYEQYF. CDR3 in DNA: TGCGCCAGCAGTGAAACTAGCGCCTACGAGCAGTACTTC.

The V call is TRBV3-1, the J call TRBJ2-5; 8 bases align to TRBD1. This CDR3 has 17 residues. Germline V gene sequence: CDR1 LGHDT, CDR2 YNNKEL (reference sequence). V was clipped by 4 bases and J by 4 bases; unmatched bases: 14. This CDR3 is CASSPSIVDRGRETQYF. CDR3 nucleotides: TGTGCCAGCAGCCCCTCTATTGTCGACAGGGGCCGAGAGACCCAGTACTTC.

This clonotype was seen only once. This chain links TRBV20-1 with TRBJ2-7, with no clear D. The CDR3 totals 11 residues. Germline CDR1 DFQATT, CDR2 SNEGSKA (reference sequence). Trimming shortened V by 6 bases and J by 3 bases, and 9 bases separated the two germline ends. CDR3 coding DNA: TGCAGTGCCAGAAAGGTCTACGAGCAGTACTTC. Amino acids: CSARKVYEQYF.

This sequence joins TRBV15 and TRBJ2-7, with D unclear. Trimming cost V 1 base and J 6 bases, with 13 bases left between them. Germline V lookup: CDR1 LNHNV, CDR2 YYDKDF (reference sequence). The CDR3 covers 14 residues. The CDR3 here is CATSRVLVVSEQYF. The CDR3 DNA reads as TGTGCCACCAGCAGAGTCTTGGTGGTTTCCGAGCAGTACTTC. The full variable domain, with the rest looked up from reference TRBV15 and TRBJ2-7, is DAMVIQNPRYQVTQFGKPVTLSCSQTLNHNVMYWYQQKSSQAPKLLFHYYDKDFNNEADTPDNFQSRRPNTSFCFLDIRSPGLGDTAMYLCATSRVLVVSEQYFGPGTRLTVT.

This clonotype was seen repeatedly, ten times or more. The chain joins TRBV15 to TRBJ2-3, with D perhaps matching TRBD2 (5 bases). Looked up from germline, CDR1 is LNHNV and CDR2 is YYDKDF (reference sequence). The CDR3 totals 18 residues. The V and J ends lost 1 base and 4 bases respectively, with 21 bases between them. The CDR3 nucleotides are TGTGCCACCAGCAGAGCCCGGGGAGCAGACGGAACTTCAGATACGCAGTATTTT. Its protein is CATSRARGADGTSDTQYF.